The clone carrying this T cell receptor (beta chain) was seen a handful of times. Its antigen remains unidentified. An end of the junction does not agree with germline; a read error may underlie this. The data were obtained in a study of T cell repertoires in cytomegalovirus infection. Overall study results and limits: Cumulative public TCR beta family frequency identified carriers of CMV plus the relevant HLA.

The CDR3 contains 16 residues. Per germline, CDR1 SGHRS and CDR2 YFSETQ. One entry per CDR3 protein, called by TCRdb with MiXCR from the reads. The sample consists of hundreds of thousands of distinct CDR3 sequences, approximately 10% of them appearing once. V is TRBV5-1 and J is TRBJ2-5, with D perhaps matching TRBD1 or TRBD2 (5 bases each). Sequenced material: PBMCs. This receptor was taken from a human donor in good health (CMV status not recorded). Some clones in this sample may be carry-over from other donors' samples. The DNA of the CDR3 is TGCGCCAGCAGCCCCGTGGGGACCGAGGGAAGTGGGGCCCAGTATTTC. Translation: CASSPVGTEGSGAQYF. The full variable domain, with the rest looked up from reference TRBV5-1 and TRBJ2-5, is KAGVTQTPRYLIKTRGQQVTLSCSPISGHRSVSWYQQTPGQGLQFLFEYFSETQRNKGNFPGRFSGRQFSNSRSEMNVSTLELGDSALYLCASSPVGTEGSGAQYFGPGTRLLVL.